These 23 T cell receptor beta chains came from one sample sequenced in a study of CD8 T cells in ankylosing spondylitis. TCRdb ran MiXCR on the 5' RACE reads and lists one entry per CDR3 protein. The repertoire holds roughly 130,000 distinct CDR3 sequences, with about a tenth as singletons. The source material was blood, either unsorted or a sorted T cell fraction (not recorded which). All receptors derive from a male donor with ankylosing spondylitis or in good health (not recorded which).

This clonotype was recorded at least ten times. This chain connects TRBV20-1 to TRBJ2-1; 9 bases match TRBD2. Losses at the gene ends were 3 bases for V and 3 bases for J; bases not matched to a gene: 3. There are 14 residues in the CDR3. Germline values: CDR1 DFQATT, CDR2 SNEGSKA (reference sequence). CDR3 residues: CSARSSGIYNEQFF. In nucleotides, the CDR3 is TGCAGTGCTAGGTCTAGCGGGATCTACAATGAGCAGTTCTTC.

This clonotype was observed many times. The CDR3 spells CASSRGTGGIYEQYF. DNA for the CDR3: TGTGCCAGCAGCCGGGGGACAGGTGGGATCTACGAGCAGTACTTC. This rearrangement joins TRBV5-6 to TRBJ2-7; 8 nucleotides agree with TRBD1. Per the germline V gene, CDR1 is SGHDT and CDR2 is YYEEEE. Losses at the gene ends were 4 bases for V and 3 bases for J; bases not matched to a gene: 9. CDR3 size: 15 residues. Looking up the rest from reference TRBV5-6 and TRBJ2-7 gives the full variable domain: DAGVTQSPTHLIKTRGQQVTLRCSPKSGHDTVSWYQQALGQGPQFIFQYYEEEERQRGNFPDRFSGHQFPNYSSELNVNALLLGDSALYLCASSRGTGGIYEQYFGPGTRLTVT.

V and J are TRBV4-3 and TRBJ2-7, with D perhaps being TRBD1 or TRBD2 (5 bases each). The V end lost 1 base, the J end lost 1 base, and 11 bases lay between the germline ends. The CDR3 extends over 15 amino acids. The germline CDR1 and CDR2 sequences are LGHNA and YSLEER. CDR3 sequence reads: CASSQVNEGSYEQYF. The CDR3 DNA reads TGCGCCAGCAGCCAAGTTAATGAGGGGTCCTACGAGCAGTACTTC.

This clonotype was seen more than once but under ten times. This sequence joins TRBV12-3 or TRBV12-4 and TRBJ2-7, with 11 positions matching TRBD2. The CDR3 spans 15 residues. The trim removed 2 bases at V and 3 bases at J, leaving 3 bases unmatched. The CDR3 loop reads CASSLRLAGGYEQYF. The CDR3 DNA sequence: TGTGCCAGCAGTTTAAGGCTAGCGGGAGGCTACGAGCAGTACTTC.

This clonotype was seen ten or more times. The chain carries TRBV10-3 and TRBJ2-5; a weak D match, TRBD1 (6 bases). CDR3 length equals 15 residues. Germline-derived CDR1 and CDR2 are ENHRY and SYGVKD. V lost 6 bases, J lost 2 bases, and 16 bases lay in between. Here the CDR3 DNA reads TGTGCCATCAGGACAGGACAGAATGGACAAGAGACCCAGTACTTC. Translated, it gives CAIRTGQNGQETQYF.

This clonotype was counted at least ten times. The chain links TRBV29-1 to TRBJ2-1; 12 bases are a match to TRBD2. Germline-derived CDR1 and CDR2 are SQVTM and ANQGSEA. The CDR3 covers 14 residues. V was clipped by 4 bases and J by 7 bases; unmatched bases: 5. CDR3: CSVVGLAGRNEQFF. CDR3 bases: TGCAGCGTTGTCGGACTAGCGGGACGAAATGAGCAGTTCTTC.

This clonotype was recorded at least ten times. The chain carries TRBV6-1 and TRBJ1-2; D gene ambiguous. Germline V gene data show CDR1 as MNHNS and CDR2 as SASEGT. The CDR3 length is 13 residues. The V and J ends lost 10 bases and 8 bases respectively, with 20 bases between them. The CDR3 here is CATNLGGFGGYTF. Here the CDR3 DNA reads TGTGCCACGAACCTCGGCGGTTTTGGAGGCTACACCTTC.

A note on this clonotype: A much larger clone is a single base away; this may be a read error. This chain connects TRBV6-1 to TRBJ1-2; D remains unclear. The V and J ends lost 10 bases and 8 bases respectively, with 20 bases between them. The germline V gene encodes CDR1 MNHNS and CDR2 SASEGT. This CDR3 has 13 residues. CDR3: CATNLGGFAGYTF. The DNA for the CDR3 is TGTGCCACGAACCTCGGCGGTTTTGCAGGCTACACCTTC.

This clonotype was seen many times. The rearrangement joins TRBV11-1 to TRBJ2-2, with a tentative D call TRBD2 (6 bases). Trimming removed 10 bases at V and 5 bases at J, with 17 bases between. The CDR3 is made up of 14 amino acids. The germline CDR1 and CDR2 sequences are SGHAT and FQDESV (reference sequence). This CDR3 is CATDAPAGTGELFF. The CDR3 DNA reads as TGTGCCACCGATGCCCCGGCGGGGACCGGGGAGCTGTTTTTT.

The genes are TRBV7-2 and TRBJ2-1; D is unclear. This CDR3 comprises 17 residues. CDR1 and CDR2 (germline): SGHTA, FQGNSA. V was clipped by 2 bases and J by 0 bases, with 14 bases between them. CDR3 amino acids: CASSLNSWVSSYNEQFF. DNA for the CDR3: TGTGCCAGCAGCTTAAACTCGTGGGTCAGCTCCTACAATGAGCAGTTCTTC.

The chain uses TRBV6-2 or TRBV6-3 and TRBJ2-1; D possibly corresponds to TRBD1 (5 bases). V was cut by 2 bases and J by 3 bases, with 14 bases left in between. The CDR3 sequence is 16 residues long. Per the germline V gene, CDR1 is MNHEY and CDR2 is SVGEGT. CDR3 bases: TGTGCCAGCAGTTACATTGAGGCGCAGGGCTACAATGAGCAGTTCTTC. As protein: CASSYIEAQGYNEQFF.

This clonotype was recorded a few times. The chain is built from TRBV5-1 and TRBJ2-1; 7 nucleotides match TRBD2. V was pared by 0 bases and J by 4 bases, with 4 bases of the junction left unmatched. From germline, CDR1 is SGHRS and CDR2 YFSETQ. This CDR3 region has 15 residues. The CDR3 DNA reads as TGCGCCAGCAGCTTGGACGGGAGGAATTACAATGAGCAGTTCTTC. Translating it yields CASSLDGRNYNEQFF.

V is TRBV29-1 and J is TRBJ2-1; D ambiguous. The CDR3 spans 13 residues. V was cut by 5 bases and J by 7 bases, with 15 bases left in between. The germline V gene has CDR1 SQVTM and CDR2 ANQGSEA. The CDR3 nucleotides are TGCAGCGTTAGAGGTCTGGAACGGAATGAGCAGTTCTTC. Residues: CSVRGLERNEQFF.

This clonotype has ten or more counts. J is TRBJ2-1 and V is TRBV4-3; D is undetermined. Germline CDR1 is LGHNA and CDR2 is YSLEER. Trimming took off 4 bases at V and 6 bases at J, with 10 bases between the two ends. The CDR3 has 13 amino acids. The CDR3 region has the DNA TGCGCCAGCAGCCTAGTTGTTTTCAATGAGCAGTTCTTC. Protein sequence: CASSLVVFNEQFF.

The CDR3 nucleotides are TGCGCCAGCAGCTTGGGGACACCGAACACCGGGGAGCTGTTTTTT. This encodes CASSLGTPNTGELFF. The chain has TRBV5-1 and TRBJ2-2, with D tentatively TRBD1 (5 bases). Germline-derived CDR1 and CDR2 are SGHRS and YFSETQ. This CDR3 has 15 residues. The ends were cut back, 0 bases at V and 0 bases at J, with 6 bases in the middle.

This clonotype was seen many times. The chain combines TRBV20-1 with TRBJ2-3, with D unclear. The CDR3 loop spans 14 amino acids. Germline lookup yields CDR1 DFQATT and CDR2 SNEGSKA (reference sequence). The germline V and J ends were trimmed by 1 base and 3 bases, with 11 bases remaining between them. The CDR3 is CSARGLVVTDTQYF. In nucleotides, the CDR3 is TGCAGTGCTAGAGGTCTGGTAGTAACAGATACGCAGTATTTT.

This clonotype was picked up many times. The chain has TRBV29-1 and TRBJ2-5, with 7 bases that match TRBD1. The ends lost 0 bases at V and 7 bases at J; junction bases unmatched: 11. The CDR3 is 15 residues long. CDR1 and CDR2 (germline): SQVTM, ANQGSEA. The CDR3 coding sequence is TGCAGCGTTGAAGACCTACAGGGGCCCTGGGGGACCCAGTACTTC. It encodes CSVEDLQGPWGTQYF.

Of note for this clonotype: This could be a read error, since a much larger clone is one nucleotide away. This chain joins TRBV5-1 and TRBJ2-7; either TRBD1 or TRBD2 may fit D (5 bases each). This CDR3 comprises 12 residues. Germline CDR1 reads SGHRS; CDR2 reads YFSETQ. DNA of the CDR3: TGCGCCAGCAGCTTGGAAGGGGACGAGCATTACTTC. It specifies CASSLEGDEHYF.

The CDR3 here is CASSLLQGQNTEAFF. Written as DNA, the CDR3 is TGTGCCAGCAGTTTATTACAGGGCCAGAACACTGAAGCTTTCTTT. The chain combines TRBV28 with TRBJ1-1, with D tentatively TRBD1 (6 bases). V was shortened by 1 base and J by 1 base, with 10 bases between the two germline ends. CDR1 and CDR2 from the germline V gene are MDHEN and SYDVKM. This CDR3 region has 15 residues.

Comments on this clonotype: A much bigger clone sits one base away, suggesting this may be a read error. This chain uses TRBV7-2 with TRBJ2-3, with D tentatively TRBD1 (5 bases). Trimming pared 5 bases from V and 0 bases from J, leaving 12 bases between. The germline V gene has CDR1 SGHTA and CDR2 FQGNSA. The CDR3 has 15 residues. For the CDR3, the DNA is TGTGCCAGCAGCCAACGACAGCTTAGCACAGATACGCAGTATTTT. Amino acids: CASSQRQLSTDTQYF.

There are many counts of this clonotype. The V and J genes are TRBV7-2 and TRBJ2-1; TRBD2 matches at 10 bases. V trimming: 4 bases; J trimming: 8 bases; junction bases outside the gene matches: 8. The CDR3 spans 15 residues. Per the germline V gene, CDR1 is SGHTA and CDR2 is FQGNSA. CDR3 DNA: TGTGCCAGCAGCTCACTAGCGGGAAGGTTGGATGAGCAGTTCTTC. As protein: CASSSLAGRLDEQFF.

This clonotype appeared many times. This chain joins TRBV29-1 and TRBJ2-3; a weak D match, TRBD2 (6 bases). Trimming shortened V by 3 bases and J by 0 bases, and 13 bases separated the two germline ends. CDR3 length: 15 residues. CDR1 and CDR2 (germline): SQVTM, ANQGSEA. CDR3 in amino acids: CSVDLTRGSTDTQYF. Written as DNA, the CDR3 is TGCAGCGTTGACCTCACACGGGGGAGCACAGATACGCAGTATTTT.

This clonotype came up many times. This sequence joins TRBV7-2 and TRBJ1-5; D gene uncertain. Germline assignment: CDR1 SGHTA and CDR2 FQGNSA. Trimming pared 4 bases from V and 0 bases from J, leaving 7 bases between. The CDR3 has 14 amino acids. CDR3 in DNA: TGTGCCAGCAGCTCTCGAACTAGCAATCAGCCCCAGCATTTT. Translated, it gives CASSSRTSNQPQHF.